Presented here are 9 T cell receptor beta chains from one specimen sequenced in a study of technical replicates of blood from a handful of donors. Generated by immunoSEQ multiplex PCR, the TCRdb table keeps only in-frame clones and is missing some. The sample has fewer than 75,000 clones; around 87% are singletons. Sequencing used PBMCs. These receptors all come from a human donor in good health. Some clones in this sample may be carry-over from other donors' samples.

The chain joins TRBV19 to TRBJ1-1; 12 bases are shared with TRBD1. The CDR3 is 14 residues long. Germline V gene lookup returns CDR1 LNHDA and CDR2 SQIVND (reference sequence). V dropped 5 bases and J dropped 6; count of bases not matched to a gene: 4. This CDR3 is CASSLGQGASEAFF. CDR3 in DNA: TGTGCCAGTAGTCTGGGACAGGGGGCCTCTGAAGCTTTCTTT.

The chain joins TRBV5-1 to TRBJ2-7, with D uncertain. The CDR3 covers 12 residues. Per the germline V gene, CDR1 is SGHRS and CDR2 is YFSETQ. V was shortened by 4 bases and J by 0 bases, with 5 bases between the two germline ends. The CDR3 region has the DNA TGCGCCAGCAGCCTAAGCTCCTACGAGCAGTACTTC. It codes for CASSLSSYEQYF.

The gene calls are TRBV6-5 and TRBJ2-1, with a weak D call TRBD2 (5 bases). This CDR3 comprises 15 residues. Germline V gene data show CDR1 as MNHEY and CDR2 as SVGAGI. V dropped 2 bases and J dropped 0 bases, with 8 bases sitting between them. This CDR3 is CASSYTGSSYNEQFF. CDR3 in DNA: TGTGCCAGCAGTTACACGGGAAGCTCCTACAATGAGCAGTTCTTC.

The gene calls are TRBV7-8 and TRBJ2-7; 7 bases agree with TRBD2. The V segment lost 1 base and the J segment 2 bases; nucleotides outside the gene matches: 8. This CDR3 is 16 amino acids long. Germline V lookup: CDR1 SGHVS, CDR2 FQNEAQ. The CDR3 reads CASSLGSGGVTYEQYF. DNA of the CDR3: TGTGCCAGCAGCTTAGGCTCGGGGGGAGTGACCTACGAGCAGTACTTC.

The rearrangement joins TRBV19 to TRBJ1-1; TRBD1 might be the D (5 bases). CDR3 length: 15 amino acids. The germline CDR1 and CDR2 sequences are LNHDA and SQIVND (reference sequence). The V gene lost 8 bases and the J gene lost 1 base, with 17 bases spanning the gap. CDR3 loop: CASEDIQFGNTEAFF. The CDR3 DNA sequence: TGTGCCAGTGAGGACATTCAATTTGGGAACACTGAAGCTTTCTTT.

This clone was observed a single time. V usage is TRBV30 and J usage is TRBJ1-5; D is possibly TRBD1 (6 bases). V was trimmed by 3 bases and J by 6 bases, leaving 15 bases between them. Germline CDR1 is GTSNPN and CDR2 is SVGIG (reference sequence). CDR3 length: 14 amino acids. This CDR3 is CAWSYPGVAQPQHF. CDR3 bases: TGTGCCTGGAGCTACCCAGGGGTAGCTCAGCCCCAGCATTTT. Full variable domain (rest looked up from reference TRBV30 and TRBJ1-5): SQTIHQWPATLVQPVGSPLSLECTVEGTSNPNLYWYRQAAGRGLQLLFYSVGIGQISSEVPQNLSASRPQDRQFILSSKKLLLSDSGFYLCAWSYPGVAQPQHFGDGTRLSIL.

The chain joins TRBV6-1 to TRBJ2-5; 8 bases align to TRBD1. CDR1 is MNHNS, CDR2 SASEGT, per germline. The V gene end was trimmed by 7 bases and the J gene end by 4 bases; junction bases not matched to a gene: 5. This CDR3 spans 13 amino acids. CDR3 residues: CASKRTGPETQYF. The CDR3 bases are TGTGCCAGCAAGAGGACAGGGCCAGAGACCCAGTACTTC.

In this sample, this clone turned up a few times. This chain uses TRBV5-6 with TRBJ2-5; D possibly corresponds to TRBD2 (5 bases). The CDR3 extends over 11 amino acids. Germline V gene sequence: CDR1 SGHDT, CDR2 YYEEEE. Trimming stripped 3 bases from V and 13 bases from J, with 13 bases between. The CDR3 DNA sequence: TGTGCCAGCAGCTCGGGGTCCGGCCGGTACTTC. Its protein is CASSSGSGRYF.

The chain employs TRBV7-6 and TRBJ1-3; D unclear. This CDR3 has 13 residues. Germline V lookup: CDR1 SGHVS, CDR2 FNYEAQ. The V end was cut by 5 bases, the J end by 3 bases, with 8 bases between. CDR3 loop: CASSESGGNTIYF. The CDR3 DNA sequence: TGTGCCAGCAGCGAGTCTGGTGGAAACACCATATATTTT.